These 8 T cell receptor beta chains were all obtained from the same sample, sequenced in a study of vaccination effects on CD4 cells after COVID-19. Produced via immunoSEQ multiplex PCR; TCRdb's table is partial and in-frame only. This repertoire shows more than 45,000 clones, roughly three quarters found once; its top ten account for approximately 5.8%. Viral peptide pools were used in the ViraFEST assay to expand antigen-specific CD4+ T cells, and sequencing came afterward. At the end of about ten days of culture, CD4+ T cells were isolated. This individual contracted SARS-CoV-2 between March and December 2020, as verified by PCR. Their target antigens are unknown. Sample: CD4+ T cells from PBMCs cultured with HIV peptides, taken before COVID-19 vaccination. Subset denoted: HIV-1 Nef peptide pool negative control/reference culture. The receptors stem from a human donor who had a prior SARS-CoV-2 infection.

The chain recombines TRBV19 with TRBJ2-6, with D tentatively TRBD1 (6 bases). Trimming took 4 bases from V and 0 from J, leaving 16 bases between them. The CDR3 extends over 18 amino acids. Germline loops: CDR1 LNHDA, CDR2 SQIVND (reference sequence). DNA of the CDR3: TGTGCCAGTAGTAGAAACAGGGTTGGGAGCTCTGGGGCCAACGTCCTGACTTTC. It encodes CASSRNRVGSSGANVLTF.

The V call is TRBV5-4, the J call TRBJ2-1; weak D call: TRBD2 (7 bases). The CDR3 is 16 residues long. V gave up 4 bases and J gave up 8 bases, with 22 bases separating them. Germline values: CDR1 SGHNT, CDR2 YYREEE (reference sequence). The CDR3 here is CASSGSSGGPRDEQFF. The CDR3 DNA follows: TGTGCCAGCAGCGGAAGTTCCGGGGGGCCGAGGGATGAGCAGTTCTTC.

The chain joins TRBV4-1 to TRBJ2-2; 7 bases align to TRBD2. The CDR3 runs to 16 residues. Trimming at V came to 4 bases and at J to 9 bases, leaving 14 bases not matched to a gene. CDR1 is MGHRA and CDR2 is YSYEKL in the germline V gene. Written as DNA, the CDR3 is TGCGCCAGCAGCCCGGTGGCTCGGCGGGGGTTCCGGGAGCTGTTTTTT. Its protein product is CASSPVARRGFRELFF.

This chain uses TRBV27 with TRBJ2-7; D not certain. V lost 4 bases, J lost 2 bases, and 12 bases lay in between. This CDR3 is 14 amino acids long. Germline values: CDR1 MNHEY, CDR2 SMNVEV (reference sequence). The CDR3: CASSSTTDPYEQYF. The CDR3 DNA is TGTGCCAGCAGTTCCACGACGGACCCCTACGAGCAGTACTTC.

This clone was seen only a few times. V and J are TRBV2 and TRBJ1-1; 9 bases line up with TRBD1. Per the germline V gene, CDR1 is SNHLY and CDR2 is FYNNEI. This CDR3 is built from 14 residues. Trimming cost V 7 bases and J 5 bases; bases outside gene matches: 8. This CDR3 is CASKSGQGGTEAFF. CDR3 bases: TGTGCCAGCAAGTCGGGACAGGGTGGTACTGAAGCTTTCTTT.

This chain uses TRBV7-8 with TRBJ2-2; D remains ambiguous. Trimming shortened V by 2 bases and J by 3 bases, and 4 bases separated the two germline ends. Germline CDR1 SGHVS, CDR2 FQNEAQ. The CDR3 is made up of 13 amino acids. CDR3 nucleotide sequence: TGTGCCAGCAGCTTACAGTACACCGGGGAGCTGTTTTTT. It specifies CASSLQYTGELFF.

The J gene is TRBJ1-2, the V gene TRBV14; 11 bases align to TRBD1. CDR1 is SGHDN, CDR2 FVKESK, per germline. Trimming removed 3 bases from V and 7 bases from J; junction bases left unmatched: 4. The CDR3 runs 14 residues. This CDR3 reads CASSQGQGEVGYTF. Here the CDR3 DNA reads TGTGCCAGCAGCCAGGGACAGGGGGAGGTTGGCTACACCTTC.

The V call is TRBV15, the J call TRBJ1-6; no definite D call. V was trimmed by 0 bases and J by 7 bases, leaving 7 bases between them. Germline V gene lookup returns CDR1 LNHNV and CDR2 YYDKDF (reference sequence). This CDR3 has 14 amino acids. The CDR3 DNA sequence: TGTGCCACCAGCAGAGATCCCGGGAATTCACCCCTCCACTTT. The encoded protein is CATSRDPGNSPLHF.